These T cell receptor beta chains were read from a single sample in a study of blood T cells in healthy people across ages. TCRdb fed the 5' RACE reads into MiXCR, producing one record per CDR3 protein. This repertoire shows around 1.5 million distinct CDR3 sequences, approximately 38% found once; its top ten account for approximately 7.9%. The sequencing input was blood. The origin of the receptors is a woman between 18 and 29 years old in good health. Each CDR3 is given with its conserved first and last residue. D genes are given only for firm matches. Some rows have no size entry. The others give once, few or many, or a class for an expanded clone.

D	V	J	size	DNA	CDR3
TRBD1	TRBV29-1	TRBJ2-7	NA	TGCAGCGTTGAAGAGGGGACAGGGGGATCCTACGAGCAGTACTTC	CSVEEGTGGSYEQYF
TRBD1	TRBV5-1	TRBJ2-1	NA	TGCGCCAGCAGCCCGAGACAGGACAGGATATTGTTCAATGAGCAGTTCTTC	CASSPRQDRILFNEQFF
TRBD1	TRBV9	TRBJ2-7	NA	TGTGCCAGCAGCGTGGGTCCGGGACAGGGCTACGAGCAGTACTTC	CASSVGPGQGYEQYF
TRBD2	TRBV10-3	TRBJ2-1	few	TGTGCCATCAGGGCTAGCGGGGGTGATGAGCAGTTCTTC	CAIRASGGDEQFF
NA	TRBV14	TRBJ2-7	NA	TGTGCCAGCAGCCAAGAGATGGTGTGGGGGTTAAAGGCCTACGAGCAGTACTTC	CASSQEMVWGLKAYEQYF
NA	TRBV27	TRBJ2-5	NA	TGTGCCAGCAGTTTATCAGGGTGGGAGACCCAGTACTTC	CASSLSGWETQYF
TRBD1	TRBV14	TRBJ2-1	few	TGTGCCAGCAGCCCATTGACAGGGGTCGATCGGAATGAGCAGTTCTTC	CASSPLTGVDRNEQFF
NA	TRBV27	TRBJ1-5	NA	TGTGCCAGCAGTTTGTCAAGGAGCGGCCAGCCCCAGCATTTT	CASSLSRSGQPQHF
NA	TRBV11-1	TRBJ2-2	NA	TGTGCCAGCAGCTTAGGTCCCCTCACCGGGGAGCTGTTTTTT	CASSLGPLTGELFF
TRBD2	TRBV25-1	TRBJ2-1	few	TGTGCCAGCAGTAGGTCGGTGGCGGGGGGTGGGGGAAGCTCCTACAATGAGCAGTTCTTC	CASSRSVAGGGGSSYNEQFF
NA	TRBV6-6	TRBJ1-2	few	TGTGCCAGCACTACGGGGGATTATGGCTACACCTTC	CASTTGDYGYTF
NA	TRBV9	TRBJ1-2	few	TGTGCCAGCAGCGTAGATATAGGGAATGTCGCCTATGGCTACACCTTC	CASSVDIGNVAYGYTF
NA	TRBV25-1	TRBJ2-7	NA	TGTGCCAGCAGTGGGGTGTGGGAGCAGTACTTC	CASSGVWEQYF
TRBD2	TRBV12-3/TRBV12-4	TRBJ2-3	NA	TGTGCCAGCAGTTTAGATCCGGCGGGAGGGCCGACAGATACGCAGTATTTT	CASSLDPAGGPTDTQYF
NA	TRBV4-1	TRBJ2-6	few	TGCGCCAGCAGCTCTCGCCAGTCTGGGGCCAACGTCCTGACTTTC	CASSSRQSGANVLTF
TRBD1	TRBV29-1	TRBJ2-3	NA	TGCAGCGTTGAATCGACAGGGAGCACCAGGTATTTT	CSVESTGSTRYF
NA	TRBV10-3	TRBJ2-2	once	TGTGCCATCAGTGGGTCGAAGGAAACCGGGGAGCTGTTTTTT	CAISGSKETGELFF
NA	TRBV20-1	TRBJ2-7	NA	TGCAGTGCTAAGGCCGGAGGTAGCGGATCCTACGAGCAGTACTTC	CSAKAGGSGSYEQYF
TRBD2	TRBV20-1	TRBJ2-3	NA	TGCAGTGCTTTTAACCGACTAGCCGGGGATACGCAGTATTTT	CSAFNRLAGDTQYF
NA	TRBV9	TRBJ1-2	NA	TGTGCCAGCAGCGTAGTAGGGTACGGCTACACCTTC	CASSVVGYGYTF
TRBD1	TRBV5-1	TRBJ1-1	NA	TGCGCCAGCAGCCTAGGGACAGGGGGCATCGGGAGCACTGAAGCTTTCTTT	CASSLGTGGIGSTEAFF
NA	TRBV30	TRBJ2-1	NA	TGTGCCTGGAGTGTACTGGTGGTCTCTTCCACTAGTGAGCAGTTCTTC	CAWSVLVVSSTSEQFF
TRBD1	TRBV6-1	TRBJ2-1	few	TGTGCCAGCAGTGAATTAGGACAGGGAGTCAATGAGCAGTTCTTC	CASSELGQGVNEQFF
TRBD1	TRBV29-1	TRBJ2-1	NA	TGCAGCTTGGTAAGGGGGCATGAGCAGTTCTTC	CSLVRGHEQFF
NA	TRBV4-1	TRBJ2-2	NA	TGCGCCAGCAGCCAAGCCGGATTGAACACCGGGGAGCTGTTTTTT	CASSQAGLNTGELFF